This T cell receptor beta chain came from a study of T cell changes during pregnancy in multiple sclerosis. This CDR3 contains 14 residues. Germline-derived CDR1 and CDR2 are SSHAT and FNYEAQ (reference sequence). About this clone: The junction departs from the called germline gene at one end, perhaps through a read error.

Assay used: immunoSEQ multiplex PCR; TCRdb lists only in-frame clones, some missing. The repertoire holds 40,000 or so clones, with approximately 90% as singletons. The source was CD4+ T cells from peripheral blood mononuclear cells, collected in the third trimester of pregnancy. The rearrangement links TRBV7-7 to TRBJ2-5; tentative D call: TRBD2 (5 bases). This sequence was found in a female donor in good health, enrolled as a control in a pregnancy study. This chain's CDR3 is CASSLGLAGETQYF. CDR3 bases: TGTGCTAGCAGCTTAGGACTGGCGGGAGAGACCCAGTACTTC.